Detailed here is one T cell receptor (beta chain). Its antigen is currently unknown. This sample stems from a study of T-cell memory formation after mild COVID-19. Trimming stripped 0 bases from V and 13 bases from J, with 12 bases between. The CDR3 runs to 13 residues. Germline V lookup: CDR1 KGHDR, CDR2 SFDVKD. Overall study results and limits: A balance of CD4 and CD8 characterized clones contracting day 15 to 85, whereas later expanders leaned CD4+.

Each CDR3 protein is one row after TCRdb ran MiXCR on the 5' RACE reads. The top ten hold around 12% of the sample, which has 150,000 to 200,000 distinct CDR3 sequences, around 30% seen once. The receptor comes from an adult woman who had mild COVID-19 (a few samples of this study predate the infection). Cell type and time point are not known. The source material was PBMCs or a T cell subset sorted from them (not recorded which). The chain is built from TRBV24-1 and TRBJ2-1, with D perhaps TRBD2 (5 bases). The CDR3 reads CATSDLTELEQFF. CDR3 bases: TGTGCCACCAGTGATTTGACGGAACTAGAACAGTTCTTC.